The rows below give T cell receptor beta chains drawn from one sample of a study of T cells in localized non-small cell lung cancer. TCRdb's copy holds only in-frame clones and misses some; the assay was immunoSEQ multiplex PCR. The table has 100,000 to 150,000 clones, more than 80% seen once. Material: peripheral blood, obtained before any cancer treatment. The receptors shown here come from a female donor of 60 years or more with stage I lung adenocarcinoma. Both conserved end residues are part of each CDR3. The order of the fields is D gene, J gene, clone size, V gene, CDR3 protein, CDR3 DNA. The D gene is left open where the match is weak. A clone size is listed for some rows: how often the clone was seen (once, few, many), or a class if it is expanded.

TRBD2	TRBJ2-7	.	TRBV7-2	CASSLALRLAVDYEQYF	TGTGCCAGCAGCTTAGCGCTCAGGCTAGCGGTTGACTACGAGCAGTACTTC
TRBD2	TRBJ2-1	.	TRBV5-1	CASSPYTLAGGTNEQFF	TGCGCCAGCAGCCCCTATACACTAGCGGGAGGAACGAATGAGCAGTTCTTC
TRBD1	TRBJ1-1	.	TRBV5-4	CASSFPGQGTEAFF	TGTGCCAGCAGCTTCCCGGGACAGGGAACTGAAGCTTTCTTT
TRBD2	TRBJ2-3	.	TRBV4-1	CASSQDVAGADTQYF	TGCGCCAGCAGCCAAGATGTAGCGGGAGCGGATACGCAGTATTTT
.	TRBJ1-1	.	TRBV5-1	CASSQGGVNTEAFF	TGCGCCAGCAGCCAGGGTGGTGTGAACACTGAAGCTTTCTTT
.	TRBJ2-5	.	TRBV27	CASSLRGTASRGQETQYF	TGTGCCAGCAGTTTACGTGGGACCGCCTCACGCGGCCAAGAGACCCAGTACTTC
.	TRBJ1-1	.	TRBV4-1	CASAPEALVNTEAFF	TGCGCCAGCGCCCCCGAGGCTTTGGTGAACACTGAAGCTTTCTTT
.	TRBJ2-3	.	TRBV9	CASSPQGTGSSTDTQYF	TGTGCCAGCAGCCCCCAAGGTACAGGGTCTAGCACAGATACGCAGTATTTT
.	TRBJ2-2	.	TRBV7-9	CASSPAVTGELFF	TGTGCCAGCAGCCCCGCGGTCACCGGGGAGCTGTTTTTT
.	TRBJ2-5	.	TRBV29-1	CSVGKDSGKYQETQYF	TGCAGCGTCGGCAAAGACAGCGGAAAGTACCAAGAGACCCAGTACTTC
.	TRBJ2-2	few	TRBV2	CASSMRVNTGELFF	TGTGCCAGCAGTATGAGGGTTAACACCGGGGAGCTGTTTTTT
.	TRBJ1-1	.	TRBV6-1	CASRTITEAFF	TGTGCCAGCAGAACCATCACTGAAGCTTTCTTT
.	TRBJ2-6	.	TRBV2	CASTDGTARSGANVLTF	TGTGCCAGCACCGATGGGACGGCCCGTTCTGGGGCCAACGTCCTGACTTTC
.	TRBJ2-7	.	TRBV21-1	CASSKVYEQYF	TGTGCCAGCAGCAAAGTCTACGAGCAGTACTTC
.	TRBJ1-1	.	TRBV9	CASSELQRNTEAFF	TGTGCCAGCAGCGAATTACAGAGGAACACTGAAGCTTTCTTT
.	TRBJ1-1	.	TRBV6-6	CASSYSFKNTEAFF	TGTGCCAGCAGTTACTCCTTCAAGAACACTGAAGCTTTCTTT
.	TRBJ2-5	.	TRBV6-1	CASTFGGLGTQYF	TGTGCCAGCACGTTCGGAGGGCTTGGGACCCAGTACTTC
.	TRBJ1-1	.	TRBV6-5	CASSYGGLVTEAFF	TGTGCCAGCAGTTATGGCGGTTTAGTCACTGAAGCTTTCTTT
.	TRBJ2-1	once	TRBV15	CATSRGIALGQEQFF	TGTGCCACCAGCAGAGGGATAGCCTTGGGGCAAGAGCAGTTCTTC
.	TRBJ1-1	.	TRBV6-6	CASFIGPAQNTEAFF	TGTGCCAGCTTCATTGGTCCGGCCCAGAACACTGAAGCTTTCTTT
.	TRBJ1-3	few	TRBV11-2	CASSPSTGNTIYF	TGTGCCAGCAGCCCCAGTACTGGAAACACCATATATTTT
.	TRBJ1-1	.	TRBV23-1	CASQSAGIMNTEAFF	TGCGCCAGCCAGAGCGCAGGGATAATGAACACTGAAGCTTTCTTT
TRBD1	TRBJ1-5	once	TRBV7-8	CASSQDRVDQPQHF	TGTGCCAGCAGCCAGGACAGGGTGGATCAGCCCCAGCATTTT
TRBD1	TRBJ1-2	.	TRBV30	CAWSVPQGRASYTF	TGTGCCTGGAGTGTGCCACAGGGGCGTGCGAGCTACACCTTC
TRBD2	TRBJ2-3	.	TRBV7-3	CASSLSGGTDTQYF	TGTGCCAGCAGCTTATCGGGAGGGACAGATACGCAGTATTTT
.	TRBJ2-7	.	TRBV15	CATSRVARRYEQYF	TGTGCCACCAGCAGAGTGGCGCGGAGGTACGAGCAGTACTTC
.	TRBJ2-7	.	TRBV4-1	CASSQDTGRSVEQYF	TGCGCCAGCAGCCAAGATACGGGCAGGTCCGTCGAGCAGTACTTC
TRBD2	TRBJ2-5	.	TRBV13	CASSYRGGIQETQYF	TGTGCCAGCAGTTACCGCGGGGGAATTCAAGAGACCCAGTACTTC
.	TRBJ2-3	.	TRBV18	CASSLQGTDTQYF	TGTGCCAGCTCACTACAGGGCACAGATACGCAGTATTTT
.	TRBJ1-1	once	TRBV19	CASSIAPPNTEAFF	TGTGCCAGTAGTATAGCCCCCCCCAACACTGAAGCTTTCTTT
.	TRBJ1-3	.	TRBV30	CAWKGWENTIYF	TGTGCCTGGAAGGGTTGGGAAAACACCATATATTTT
TRBD1	TRBJ2-7	.	TRBV5-8	CASSWDIGTGGEQYF	TGTGCCAGCAGCTGGGACATAGGGACAGGGGGCGAGCAGTACTTC
.	TRBJ2-2	.	TRBV30	CAWSSGRAGTGELFF	TGTGCCTGGAGTTCCGGCAGGGCGGGCACCGGGGAGCTGTTTTTT
.	TRBJ2-5	.	TRBV11-2	CASSLDRLAGTQYF	TGTGCCAGCAGCTTAGATCGGCTAGCTGGGACCCAGTACTTC
TRBD2	TRBJ2-7	.	TRBV10-2	CATRTSGTNYEQYF	TGCGCCACACGGACTAGCGGGACCAACTACGAGCAGTACTTC
.	TRBJ2-1	.	TRBV1	CTSSQEQRGTYNEQFF	TGCACCAGCAGCCAAGAACAGCGGGGGACCTACAATGAGCAGTTCTTC
.	TRBJ1-4	.	TRBV6-6	CATTLGTVNEKLFF	TGTGCCACCACTCTCGGGACGGTGAATGAAAAACTGTTTTTT
.	TRBJ1-2	.	TRBV11-2	CASSLGGTAGYTF	TGTGCCAGCAGCTTAGGTGGGACTGCTGGCTACACCTTC
.	TRBJ1-3	.	TRBV28	CASTRRNSGNTIYF	TGTGCCAGCACGAGGAGGAACTCTGGAAACACCATATATTTT
.	TRBJ2-7	.	TRBV7-8	CASSLAQGLPYEQYF	TGTGCCAGCAGCTTAGCCCAAGGACTACCCTACGAGCAGTACTTC
.	TRBJ2-7	.	TRBV7-3	CASSNAPGNEQYF	TGTGCCAGCAGTAATGCCCCAGGGAACGAGCAGTACTTC
TRBD1	TRBJ2-5	.	TRBV5-1	CASSLGSGGEETQYF	TGCGCCAGCAGCTTGGGTTCAGGGGGCGAGGAGACCCAGTACTTC
.	TRBJ2-7	once	TRBV7-2	CASSLGAGADEQYF	TGTGCCAGCAGCTTAGGGGCAGGGGCCGACGAGCAGTACTTC
TRBD1	TRBJ2-7	.	TRBV6-1	CASTPRQGAYEQYF	TGTGCCAGCACCCCCCGACAGGGGGCTTACGAGCAGTACTTC
TRBD2	TRBJ2-4	.	TRBV11-2	CASRPSGRAKNIQYF	TGTGCCAGCAGACCTAGCGGGAGAGCCAAAAACATTCAGTACTTC
.	TRBJ1-2	.	TRBV5-1	CASSAAGGVYGYTF	TGCGCCAGCAGCGCGGCTGGGGGCGTCTATGGCTACACCTTC
TRBD1	TRBJ1-4	.	TRBV15	CATRFTGGQGATNEKLFF	TGTGCCACCAGGTTCACCGGGGGGCAGGGGGCAACTAATGAAAAACTGTTTTTT
.	TRBJ1-1	.	TRBV6-1	CASTYLVGNTEAFF	TGTGCCAGCACCTACCTCGTGGGGAACACTGAAGCTTTCTTT
.	TRBJ1-2	once	TRBV28	CASSSPQLDLYGYTF	TGTGCCAGCAGTTCCCCCCAGCTAGATCTCTATGGCTACACCTTC
TRBD1	TRBJ1-2	.	TRBV30	CAWSAPRQGASVYGYTF	TGTGCCTGGAGCGCTCCGAGACAGGGGGCTAGTGTCTATGGCTACACCTTC
.	TRBJ1-5	.	TRBV7-8	CASSFLEGDNQPQHF	TGTGCCAGCAGCTTTCTCGAGGGCGACAATCAGCCCCAGCATTTT
TRBD1	TRBJ1-2	few	TRBV10-3	CAISPGQGGDYGYTF	TGTGCCATCAGCCCGGGACAGGGGGGAGACTATGGCTACACCTTC
.	TRBJ2-1	.	TRBV28	CASSPEVWNEQFF	TGTGCCAGCAGCCCCGAAGTATGGAATGAGCAGTTCTTC
TRBD2	TRBJ2-7	.	TRBV19	CASSTSGTSGAEQYF	TGTGCCAGTAGTACCTCCGGGACTAGCGGCGCCGAGCAGTACTTC
.	TRBJ2-6	.	TRBV19	CASSSGGIGFSGANVLTF	TGTGCCAGTAGTTCAGGTGGAATTGGGTTCAGTGGGGCCAACGTCCTGACTTTC